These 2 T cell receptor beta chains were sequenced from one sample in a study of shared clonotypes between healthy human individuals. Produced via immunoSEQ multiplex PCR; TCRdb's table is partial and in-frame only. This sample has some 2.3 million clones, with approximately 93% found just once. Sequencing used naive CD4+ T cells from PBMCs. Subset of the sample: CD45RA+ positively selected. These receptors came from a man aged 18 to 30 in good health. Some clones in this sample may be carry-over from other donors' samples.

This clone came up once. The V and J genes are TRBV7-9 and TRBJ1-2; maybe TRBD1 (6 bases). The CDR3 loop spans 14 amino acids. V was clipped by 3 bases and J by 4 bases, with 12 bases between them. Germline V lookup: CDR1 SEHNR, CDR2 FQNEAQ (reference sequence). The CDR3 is CASSFRDRSYGYTF. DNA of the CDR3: TGTGCCAGCAGCTTTCGTGACAGGAGCTATGGCTACACCTTC. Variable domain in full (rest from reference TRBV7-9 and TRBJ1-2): DTGVSQNPRHKITKRGQNVTFRCDPISEHNRLYWYRQTLGQGPEFLTYFQNEAQLEKSRLLSDRFSAERPKGSFSTLEIQRTEQGDSAMYLCASSFRDRSYGYTFGSGTRLTVV.

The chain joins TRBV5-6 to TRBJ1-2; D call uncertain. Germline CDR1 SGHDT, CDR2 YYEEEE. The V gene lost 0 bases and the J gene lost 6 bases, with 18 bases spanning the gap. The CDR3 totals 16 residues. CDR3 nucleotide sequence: TGTGCCAGCAGCTTGGCTCTGACTGACCAGCTTAATGGCTACACCTTC. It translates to CASSLALTDQLNGYTF. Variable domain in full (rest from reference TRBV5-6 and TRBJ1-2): DAGVTQSPTHLIKTRGQQVTLRCSPKSGHDTVSWYQQALGQGPQFIFQYYEEEERQRGNFPDRFSGHQFPNYSSELNVNALLLGDSALYLCASSLALTDQLNGYTFGSGTRLTVV.